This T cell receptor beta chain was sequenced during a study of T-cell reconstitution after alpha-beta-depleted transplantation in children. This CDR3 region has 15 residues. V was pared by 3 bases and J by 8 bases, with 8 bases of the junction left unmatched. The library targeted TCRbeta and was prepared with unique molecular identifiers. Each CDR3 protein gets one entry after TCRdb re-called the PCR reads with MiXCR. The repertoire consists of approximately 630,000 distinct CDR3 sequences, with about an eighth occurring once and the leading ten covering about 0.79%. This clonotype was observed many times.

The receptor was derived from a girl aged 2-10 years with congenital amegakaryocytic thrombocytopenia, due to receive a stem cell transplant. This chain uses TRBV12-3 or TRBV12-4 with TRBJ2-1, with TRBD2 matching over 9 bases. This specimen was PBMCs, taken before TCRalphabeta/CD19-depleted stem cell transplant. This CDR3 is CASSFLASGVDEQFF. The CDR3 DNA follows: TGTGCCAGCAGTTTTTTGGCTAGCGGGGTGGATGAGCAGTTCTTC.